Sequencing of this T cell receptor beta chain was carried out in a study of regulatory T cells in long-lasting Graves disease. As for the study in general: Disease was considered persistent Graves' disease after over 5 years of antithyroid drugs (with positive TSH receptor antibodies).

The CDR3 covers 14 residues. Trimming removed 3 bases from V and 5 bases from J, with 14 bases in between. CDR1 is MNHEY, CDR2 SMNVEV, per germline (reference sequence). Worth noting for this clonotype: Its antigen is not known.

CDR3 regions were amplified by Arm-PCR using iRepertoire HTBI primers to build TCR beta libraries. TCRdb re-called the multiplex PCR reads through MiXCR, storing one row per CDR3 protein. The table records around 430,000 distinct CDR3 sequences, less than 25% of them present only once. Time point denoted: persistent/refractory GD, antithyroid drugs over 5 years with positive TRAb. From PBMCs, RNA was extracted and then used to make the TCR library. Points from the study as a whole: Thyroid tissue went unstudied; only peripheral blood was examined. Relative to new patients (roughly 970), persistent patients exhibited greater sharing of public clonotypes (2,741).

The specimen was peripheral blood mononuclear cells (PBMCs), collected when the disease was refractory, from a patient treated with antithyroid drugs. The chain employs TRBV27 and TRBJ2-7; D unresolved. The clonotype comes from a female donor with Graves disease. The CDR3 reads CASSFARLLDEQYF. The CDR3 coding sequence is TGTGCCAGCAGTTTCGCGCGGCTCCTCGACGAGCAGTACTTC.